This T cell receptor (beta chain) was found in a study of CD8+ T cells in alopecia areata. The authors extracted RNA and reverse transcribed it into cDNA as the sequencing template. Measured with immunoSEQ multiplex PCR; TCRdb has only the in-frame clones, and not every one. The data hold about 170,000 clones, with 50% to 75% observed a single time. Treatment described: oral pan-JAK inhibitor, 5-10 mg twice daily. The CDR3 loop spans 13 amino acids. CDR1 and CDR2 (germline): SEHNR, FQNEAQ (reference sequence). The V end was cut by 0 bases, the J end by 10 bases, with 9 bases between. The J gene is TRBJ1-4, the V gene TRBV7-9; D is undetermined. The sample was CD4+ T cells sorted from blood, taken around week 55, from a patient treated with tofacitinib. The clonotype was recovered from a human donor with alopecia areata. The CDR3 DNA reads TGTGCCAGCAGCTTAGCTACAAGCGGAAAACTGTTTTTT. Translating gives CASSLATSGKLFF.